The T cell receptor (beta chain) under discussion was sequenced for a study of cytomegalovirus exposure and HLA in healthy donors (dated by TCRdb to about 2017). For the study in its entirety: An earlier analysis of roughly 500 of the donors reported 250 to 300 Gb of sequence data and 117 million unique TCR beta sequences from about 200 million T cells. Roughly 300 gigabases of sequencing data and approximately 84 million unique TCR sequences were included in an early release covering over 600 HLA-typed donors. Of the 300 to 500 genotyped donors, 70% to 90% were placed in the genetic ancestry cluster associated with self-reported Caucasian donors. The study was designed to test whether signatures of past pathogen exposure could be identified by cataloging public T cell receptors. The study profiled the T cell repertoires of 550 to 700 subjects by immunosequencing and related them to cytomegalovirus serostatus. Along with the approximately 620-subject first cohort, a separate validation cohort of over 90 different subjects was used. The study combined high-throughput TCR immunosequencing, statistical association of individual TCRs with disease status, and machine learning to predict cytomegalovirus infection status. In a later analysis, previously published TCR beta repertoires from 550 to 750 donors were re-analyzed and high-resolution HLA genotyping was added so that TCR occurrence patterns could be studied. The later analysis used no new phenotypic data to find candidate immune exposures, relying instead on TCR beta sequences and their occurrence across donors. An earlier analysis of 500 to 750 of the donors applied high-throughput TCR beta sequencing to assess whether each TCR beta V gene segment acted as functional or pseudogenic. Alongside the repertoire data, information on donor age, sex, ethnicity and CMV serostatus was compiled. In a later genetic analysis, genome-wide SNP genotypes for about three fifths of the roughly 670 donors were used, and that subset was treated as a discovery cohort. Every discovery cohort repertoire had been produced on one sequencing platform. HLA typing included class I and class II loci at four-digit resolution. The number of typed donors differed by locus: 629-630 for A, B, C, DRB1 and DQB1; 522 for DQA1; roughly 600 for DPA1; and roughly 470 for DPB1. Four to six DR-DQ haplotypes were handled as single units for association and clustering, since linkage in the cohort was strong. On average, around 240,000 unique TCR beta nucleotide sequences were sequenced per donor among a few hundred genotyped donors of the cohort, with 15% to 20% of those sequences being non-productive.

Sequences MGHDK (CDR1) and SYGVNS (CDR2) are obtained from the germline V gene. Counted from cysteine to phenylalanine, this CDR3 has 16 amino acids. Of all the DNA, just the CDR3 is kept, 48 bases in frame from base 1. V is shortened by 3 bases, J by 8 bases, and the region joining them spans 22 bases. General conclusions and limits of the study: A later genetic analysis associated a missense DCLRE1C variant with V-gene and J-gene trimming of TCR beta chains, and an independent cohort replicated the association. A group of highly shared sequence variants was considered likely to be a technical artifact of the sequencing pipeline. The presence/absence analyses assumed that sequencing depth was roughly uniform across donors, and that assumption may not be true. The authors suggested that the approach could potentially be generalized to other disease states and immunological phenotypes. Across donors, most TCR sequences were observed very rarely, whereas some public TCRs were present in many individuals. Some IMGT-functional V segments, including TRBV6-2 and TRBV6-3, could not be told apart with the 87-base-pair reads, so those segments were excluded. In a later analysis, most CMV-associated TCR beta chains were found to appear HLA-restricted, with HLA associations seemingly driven largely by CMV exposure. A further reported finding was that TCR beta sequences accurately predicted the HLA-A and HLA-B alleles for most subjects in the first cohort. The earlier analysis of about 600 of the donors excluded roughly 16 rarely observed V segments, including chromosome 9 orphons, because counts were too low. In this cohort, only TCR beta chains were sequenced, and detectable features were limited by the absence of alpha or paired-chain data. In a later genetic analysis, fewer N-insertions in productive TCRs were reported among donors in an Asian-associated ancestry cluster than the roughly 700-donor mean. The study listed 150 to 200 TCR beta chains as associated with cytomegalovirus. Because HLA typing was missing for some donors at each locus, association tests included only the typed subset. In a later analysis, several top co-occurrence clusters were reported to appear linked to parvovirus B19, influenza, CMV and Epstein-Barr virus. In a later analysis, HLA-associated TCR beta chains were found to be more clonally expanded and to have lower generation probabilities than equally common non-associated chains. When HLA alleles, especially DR and DQ, strongly co-occurred, attributing TCR associations to individual alleles was difficult. At a false discovery rate of 0.05, a later analysis linked 15,000 to 20,000 TCR beta sequences to specific HLA alleles. An earlier analysis of approximately 530 of the donors showed that most TCR beta V segments appeared in productive rearrangements either about 87% or about 30% of the time, which broadly matched IMGT annotations. Three of the identified cytomegalovirus-associated TCR beta chains were confirmed in vitro to be specific for cytomegalovirus antigens. A later analysis found that TCR association rates varied across HLA loci, with DRB1 alleles showing the most associated TCRs and HLA-C alleles the fewest. Correlated functional status among segregating V segments might reflect linkage disequilibrium, but an unknown experimental factor could not be ruled out. In both the original and validation cohorts, the classifier was reported to diagnose cytomegalovirus status with high specificity and sensitivity. For the cohort, immune exposure information was limited to CMV serostatus.

In total, 630 or so healthy bone marrow donors made up the cohort. At the time of sampling, all cohort members were nominally healthy, though unrecorded immune exposures were likely present. The donor tested CMV seronegative, placing the donor among the 350 to 400 seronegative members of the cohort. Every donor gave a peripheral blood sample, and the peripheral blood mononuclear cells from that sample were used for TCR beta sequencing. The Qiagen DNeasy Blood Extraction Kit was used to extract genomic DNA from the blood cell samples. The library was made by the immunoSEQ multiplex PCR assay. A mixture of 60 forward primers for TCR Vbeta segments and 13 reverse primers for TCR Jbeta segments was used in the multiplex PCR. Amplification of the CDR3 region of rearranged TCR beta genes was performed with a multiplex PCR assay on genomic DNA. On the Illumina HiSeq System, the amplified TCR beta libraries were sequenced as 87-base-pair reads. As for the authors' bioinformatics: In a later analysis, roughly 80 million unique TCR beta chains were counted across the 500 to 850 repertoires, and roughly 11 million of these chains were shared by at least two donors. Raw reads were error-corrected and collapsed into unique sequences by a nearest-neighbor algorithm in which closely related sequences were merged to remove PCR and sequencing errors. CDR3 sequences were aligned to IMGT reference sequences to assign V, D and J gene segments. Each retained sequence needed at least a six-nucleotide match to both a V gene segment and a J gene segment. Rearrangements were classified as productive when the CDR3 lacked stop codons and remained in frame with V and J, and all other rearrangements were classified as non-productive. Following IMGT convention, CDR3 was defined as the stretch from the second conserved V-encoded cysteine to the conserved J-encoded phenylalanine. Sequences without an unambiguous match to a single V gene segment were excluded from the earlier analysis of 450 to 750 of the donors. An earlier analysis of fewer than 650 of the donors classified V segments as functional when productive rearrangements were above 56.7% and as segregating when the standard deviation between donors was above 5%. A statistical classification framework was developed to diagnose cytomegalovirus status using the catalog of TCR beta chain sequences. In a later analysis, V and J genes were assigned by comparing TCR nucleotide sequences against IMGT/GENE-DB human TR gene sequences. The TCRdist pipeline was used in a later analysis to assign CDR3 sequences and most-parsimonious VDJ recombination scenarios. In a later analysis, each TCR beta chain was defined by its CDR3 amino acid sequence together with its V-gene family, and reads lacking a unique V-gene family were excluded. In a later analysis, 450 to 600 highly shared, low-generation-probability nucleotide sequences were removed to address suspected cross-contamination and a sequencing artifact. A later analysis calculated a clonal expansion index for each public chain from normalized within-repertoire ranks of inferred template counts. Generation probabilities in a later analysis came from a VDJ recombination model fitted to out-of-frame rearrangements, and those results were checked against IGoR. Hypergeometric tests were used in a later analysis to score TCR-TCR, TCR-HLA and TCR-CMV co-occurrence, with a repertoire-size bias correction applied to the TCR pairs. A later analysis estimated false discovery rates by permuting HLA or CMV assignments 20 times. In a later analysis, co-occurring TCRs were grouped using DBSCAN, and TCRdist sequence similarity was added for clustering within HLA-allele-positive subsets. Co-occurrence clustering excluded repertoires with fewer than 30,000 or more than 120,000 public chains, plus five with anomalous nucleotide sharing. The clones in this table, taken by TCRdb from immuneACCESS, are in-frame only. Not every clone is retained; where verified, under half of the shortfall comes from an unresolved V gene, and the cause of the rest is unknown. The V and J calls and the clone size are those of that table, but D and trimming were determined from the DNA. A total of 95,000 to 150,000 clones appear in this sample, approximately 78% of them only once. Around 2% of the sample rests with the top ten.

This clone was observed a single time. No antigen is known for it. It has no much larger one-base neighbor in the sample; base qualities were not kept. The V gene is TRBV25-1 and the J gene is TRBJ1-2, and possibly TRBD1, on 6 matching bases. The clonotype comes from a middle-aged man in good health and CMV-seronegative. Material: PBMCs. The DNA sequence follows: TGTGCCAGCAGTGATGGCTCACAGGGAACTGCTTGGGGCTACACCTTC. The encoded protein is CASSDGSQGTAWGYTF.